This T cell receptor beta chain appears in the sequencing data of a study of control samples from healthy donors and cancer patients (TCRdb year 2020). Receptors were amplified or captured by the immunoSEQ multiplex PCR assay. Sourced from immuneACCESS, this table was stored by TCRdb with only in-frame sequences that have V and J called. A share of the clones is absent; for the studies checked, an unresolved V gene accounts for under half, and the remainder has no known explanation. For this sample the table gives about 220,000 clones, of which around 94% were detected only once. The ten largest make up 1.5% of the sample. Note on this clone: The clone's antigen remains unknown. The sample holds no much larger clone one base away, and base qualities are not on file.

Trimming leaves V shorter by 7 bases and J shorter by 5 bases, with the junction holding 10 bases beyond the gene matches. From a lookup of the germline V gene, CDR1 and CDR2 are MDHEN and SYDVKM. Including cysteine and phenylalanine, the CDR3 has 14 amino acids. Only the CDR3 DNA stays, 42 bases, in frame from base 1. This clonotype was obtained from a man over 45 in good health. Sequencing was performed on blood. The sequence joins TRBV28 to TRBJ2-7; 8 bases in between match TRBD2. CDR3 sequence: CASILAGGRDEQYF. The nucleotides read TGTGCCAGCATCCTCGCGGGGGGCAGGGACGAGCAGTACTTC.